The 21 T cell receptor beta chains listed next were all sequenced from one sample in a study of regulatory T cells in long-lasting Graves disease. Sample time point: newly diagnosed GD, antithyroid drugs for less than 3 months. RNA isolated from PBMCs was used to make the TCR library. To make TCR beta libraries, researchers used iRepertoire HTBI primers and Arm-PCR of CDR3 regions. TCRdb processed the multiplex PCR reads anew with MiXCR; each CDR3 protein has one entry. The sample has hundreds of thousands of distinct CDR3 sequences, 15% seen once. The same sample was also used in a study of T cells in Graves' hyperthyroidism and ophthalmopathy.

Sequences were derived from peripheral blood mononuclear cells (PBMCs), sampled at new diagnosis, from a patient treated with antithyroid drugs. The origin of the receptors is a woman aged 40 to 49 with Graves disease.

The chain is built from TRBV15 and TRBJ1-1; D is unclear. This CDR3 comprises 14 residues. Germline CDR1 and CDR2: LNHNV and YYDKDF (reference sequence). V shed 1 base and J shed 1 base, with 7 bases lying between them. The DNA of the CDR3 is TGTGCCACCAGCAGAGTGGGTGGGAACACTGAAGCTTTCTTT. It specifies CATSRVGGNTEAFF.

This rearrangement joins TRBV3-1 to TRBJ1-1, with 8 bases fitting TRBD1. The CDR3 length is 16 residues. The germline V gene encodes CDR1 LGHDT and CDR2 YNNKEL (reference sequence). With 5 bases clipped from V and 1 base from J, the junction kept 9 bases outside the gene matches. Here the CDR3 DNA reads TGTGCCAGCAGCACCTTCCTCGACAGGGGGAACACTGAAGCTTTCTTT. It encodes CASSTFLDRGNTEAFF.

In this sample, this clonotype turned up many times. The junction departs from germline at one end; a sequencing error may be responsible. The CDR3 sequence: CASSYSGQTMTF. The CDR3 region has the DNA TGTGCCAGCAGTTACTCCGGGCAGACGATGACTTTC. The chain has TRBV6-5 and TRBJ1-2, with D hard to call. Per germline, CDR1 MNHEY and CDR2 SVGAGI. This CDR3 spans 12 amino acids.

This clonotype was found many times. The rearrangement joins TRBV12-3 or TRBV12-4 to TRBJ2-1, with 10 bases matching TRBD2. This CDR3 region has 14 residues. With 4 bases clipped from V and 7 bases from J, the junction kept 4 bases outside the gene matches. This CDR3 is CASSSSGGANEQFF. The CDR3 DNA sequence: TGTGCCAGCAGTTCCAGCGGGGGGGCTAATGAGCAGTTCTTC.

This clonotype showed up many times. The gene calls are TRBV28 and TRBJ2-7; 13 positions match TRBD2. Germline loops: CDR1 MDHEN, CDR2 SYDVKM. CDR3 length: 13 residues. The V segment lost 6 bases and the J segment 6 bases; nucleotides outside the gene matches: 2. The CDR3 here is CASRTSGRGEQYF. The CDR3, as DNA: TGTGCCAGCAGAACTAGCGGGAGGGGCGAGCAGTACTTC.

This clonotype came up many times. J is TRBJ2-7 and V is TRBV2; D is unclear. V was shortened by 7 bases and J by 0 bases, with 7 bases between the two germline ends. Germline values: CDR1 SNHLY, CDR2 FYNNEI. The CDR3 has 12 residues. The CDR3 protein is CASTRDSYEQYF. The CDR3 nucleotides are TGTGCCAGCACTAGGGACTCCTACGAGCAGTACTTC.

This clonotype was counted a few times. The rearrangement joins TRBV20-1 to TRBJ2-7; TRBD2 matches at 12 bases. The CDR3 has 15 amino acids. V lost 1 base to trimming and J lost 4 bases; unmatched junction nucleotides: 5. Germline V gene lookup returns CDR1 DFQATT and CDR2 SNEGSKA (reference sequence). CDR3 loop: CSARGRTSGIYEQYF. In DNA, the CDR3 is TGCAGTGCTAGAGGCAGGACTAGCGGGATTTACGAGCAGTACTTC.

This clonotype was counted many times. The chain combines TRBV3-1 with TRBJ2-1; 11 bases fit TRBD2. This CDR3 has 14 residues. The junction had 9 bases not matched to a gene; V was cut back by 7 bases and J by 10 bases. Per the germline V gene, CDR1 is LGHDT and CDR2 is YNNKEL (reference sequence). The CDR3 DNA reads as TGTGCCAGCACCCTCATGCTAGCGGGAGGCGAGCAGTTCTTC. Translation gives CASTLMLAGGEQFF.

This clonotype has a count of ten or more. V gene TRBV10-3 combines with J gene TRBJ1-4, with D perhaps TRBD1 (6 bases). V was shortened by 0 bases and J by 8 bases, with 13 bases between the two germline ends. This CDR3 is built from 15 residues. Germline values: CDR1 ENHRY, CDR2 SYGVKD. DNA of the CDR3: TGTGCCATCAGTGAGTCCCAGGGGTCAAGAGAAAAACTGTTTTTT. Translation: CAISESQGSREKLFF.

This clonotype was counted at least ten times. This sequence joins TRBV29-1 and TRBJ2-1; D unclear. Trimming shortened V by 4 bases and J by 10 bases, and 11 bases separated the two germline ends. In germline, CDR1 is SQVTM, CDR2 ANQGSEA. The CDR3 length is 11 residues. The CDR3 DNA reads as TGCAGCGTTGTAGGGAACATAGAGCAGTTCTTC. Its translation is CSVVGNIEQFF.

The sample holds many counts of this clonotype. V gene TRBV6-1 combines with J gene TRBJ2-7, with D uncertain. Deletions cut 6 bases from V and 5 bases from J, with 11 bases between. CDR1 and CDR2 from the germline V gene are MNHNS and SASEGT. The CDR3 is 12 amino acids. The CDR3 nucleotides read TGTGCCAGCAGCGAACTCGGCGACGAGCAGTACTTC. Translated, it gives CASSELGDEQYF.

This clonotype has at least ten counts. V and J are TRBV11-3 and TRBJ1-1; 7 bases map to TRBD1. The V and J ends lost 4 bases and 0 bases, in that order; junction bases with no gene match: 14. The germline V gene encodes CDR1 SGHNT and CDR2 YENEEA. CDR3 length: 18 amino acids. The CDR3 loop reads CASSSAGQFLHMNTEAFF. The CDR3 DNA is TGTGCCAGCAGCTCAGCGGGACAGTTTTTGCACATGAACACTGAAGCTTTCTTT.

The table lists this clonotype with many counts. This chain joins TRBV3-1 and TRBJ2-7; D perhaps matches TRBD2 (6 bases). V was cut by 0 bases and J by 5 bases, with 20 bases left in between. The CDR3 length is 17 residues. CDR1 is LGHDT and CDR2 is YNNKEL in the germline V gene (reference sequence). In DNA, the CDR3 is TGTGCCAGCAGCCAAGATCCGGAGTTCCAGGGACTCGACGAGCAGTACTTC. Its translation: CASSQDPEFQGLDEQYF.

This clonotype was seen at least ten times. The V gene is TRBV5-5, the J gene TRBJ1-2; D is perhaps TRBD1 (5 bases). Germline V lookup: CDR1 SGHKS, CDR2 YYEKEE (reference sequence). The germline V and J ends were trimmed by 4 bases and 4 bases, with 8 bases remaining between them. The CDR3 extends over 12 amino acids. CDR3 residues: CASSRDGYGYTF. The CDR3 bases are TGTGCCAGCAGCCGGGACGGCTATGGCTACACCTTC.

The chain joins TRBV6-5 to TRBJ1-5; D is unresolved. There are 14 residues in the CDR3. The V end was cut by 0 bases, the J end by 1 base, with 4 bases between. From germline, CDR1 is MNHEY and CDR2 SVGAGI. In DNA, the CDR3 is TGTGCCAGCAGTTACTCTCGGAGCAATCAGCCCCAGCATTTT. The encoded protein is CASSYSRSNQPQHF.

This sequence joins TRBV7-2 and TRBJ2-7; a possible D gene is TRBD2 (6 bases). The V end was cut by 1 base, the J end by 4 bases, with 14 bases between. The CDR3 has 15 residues. CDR1 is SGHTA and CDR2 is FQGNSA in the germline V gene. The CDR3: CASSLGRGRGYEQYF. DNA of the CDR3: TGTGCCAGCAGCTTAGGCAGAGGTCGGGGGTACGAGCAGTACTTC.

This clonotype came up many times. The rearrangement links TRBV30 to TRBJ1-1; D is unclear. There are 12 residues in the CDR3. The germline gives CDR1 GTSNPN, CDR2 SVGIG (reference sequence). V was shortened by 2 bases and J by 3 bases, with 7 bases between the two germline ends. CDR3 amino acids: CAWSPSYTEAFF. The CDR3 DNA sequence: TGTGCCTGGAGTCCCTCCTACACTGAAGCTTTCTTT.

V gene TRBV30 combines with J gene TRBJ2-1; 9 nucleotides align to TRBD2. Trimming cost V 6 bases and J 5 bases; bases outside gene matches: 8. In germline, CDR1 is GTSNPN, CDR2 SVGIG (reference sequence). The CDR3 loop spans 14 amino acids. In nucleotides, the CDR3 is TGTGCCTGCTTACCGGGACTAGCCGACAATGAGCAGTTCTTC. Its protein product is CACLPGLADNEQFF.

This clonotype was seen repeatedly, ten times or more. V usage is TRBV7-9 and J usage is TRBJ1-1; the D gene is possibly TRBD1 (6 bases). Deletions cut 5 bases from V and 10 bases from J, with 11 bases between. CDR1 SEHNR and CDR2 FQNEAQ come from the germline V gene (reference sequence). The CDR3 is 11 residues long. Here the CDR3 reads CASSAGQGAFF. In DNA, the CDR3 is TGTGCCAGCAGCGCGGGACAAGGAGCTTTCTTT.

This clonotype occurred many times. In nucleotides, the CDR3 is TGTGCCAGCAGTCCTCCCCGTGCGGGCGGGGAGCTGTTTTTT. Protein product: CASSPPRAGGELFF. The chain is built from TRBV28 and TRBJ2-2; TRBD2 might be the D (5 bases). CDR1 is MDHEN, CDR2 SYDVKM, per germline. This CDR3 is 14 amino acids long. With 5 bases removed from V and 7 bases from J, the gap between germline ends came to 14 bases.

V and J are TRBV9 and TRBJ2-7; 7 bases map to TRBD1. Germline assignment: CDR1 SGDLS and CDR2 YYNGEE. The CDR3 sequence is 14 residues long. V was clipped by 3 bases and J by 2 bases; unmatched bases: 5. Here the CDR3 reads CASSEGAFTYEQYF. The CDR3, as DNA: TGTGCCAGCAGCGAGGGGGCATTTACCTACGAGCAGTACTTC. The variable domain in full, with the rest retrieved from reference TRBV9 and TRBJ2-7, is DSGVTQTPKHLITATGQRVTLRCSPRSGDLSVYWYQQSLDQGLQFLIQYYNGEERAKGNILERFSAQQFPDLHSELNLSSLELGDSALYFCASSEGAFTYEQYFGPGTRLTVT.